Sequencing of this TCR beta chain was carried out in a study of blood T cell repertoires in COVID-19. Sequencing was performed with immunoSEQ multiplex PCR; in TCRdb, only in-frame clones are kept and a portion is missing. In the table there are more than 85,000 clones, around 85% of which are singletons. Germline V gene lookup returns CDR1 SGHKS and CDR2 YYEKEE (reference sequence). This CDR3 spans 13 amino acids. Trimming removed 1 base from V and 10 bases from J; junction bases left unmatched: 2. This sequence joins TRBV5-5 and TRBJ1-6; 7 nucleotides align to TRBD1. The sample was peripheral blood. The clonotype was recovered from a human donor in a cohort sampled during active COVID-19. In DNA form, the CDR3 reads TGTGCCAGCAGCTTGACAGGGGACTCACCCCTCCACTTT. Amino acid sequence: CASSLTGDSPLHF.